One T cell receptor (beta chain) is described in this entry. There is no known antigen for this receptor. Base qualities were left out, and no much larger clone turns up one base away. These data belong to a study of monozygotic twins with cystic fibrosis (dated by TCRdb to the early 2020s). Regarding the study in general: Barcoded libraries were made from three micrograms of fragmented DNA using approximately 14 PCR cycles. To assess genetic influence on V and J gene usage, the study compared TCR beta repertoires within and across 16 monozygotic twin pairs with cystic fibrosis. Twins were ranked among about 1,100 cohort participants for weight-for-height and FEVPerc (FEV1 disease centile) on the day of blood sampling. Data for three of the twin pairs had previously been reported in another context. The cohort comprised ten female and six male twin pairs aged roughly 2.0 to 40 years, median about 9.4 years, mostly children and adolescents. What the work shows at the level of the full study, not this receptor alone: In 13 of 16 pairs, V gene usage most closely resembled the co-twin's, and the same held for J usage in 8 of 16 pairs, a pattern suggesting genetic constraints. Only a small cohort was studied, and no association of shared CDR3 numbers with age, concordance or disease severity was found. Simpson clonality was found to be generally low (median about 0.009), suggesting a naive-dominated repertoire, although higher clonality was observed in the most severely affected patients. Monozygotic CF twin pairs shared significantly more nucleotide-identical clonotypes within each pair than unrelated CF individuals shared with one another (P = 0.000026, Mann-Whitney).

The CDR3, from cysteine to phenylalanine, totals 12 residues. Only the CDR3 DNA stays, 36 bases, in frame from base 1. CDR1 and CDR2, looked up from the germline V gene, are LGHNA and YSLEER. Deletion took 4 bases off V and 6 bases off J, with a span of 6 bases between the germline ends. The twin pairs came from the European Cystic Fibrosis Twin and Sibling Study Cohort, a cohort that recruited patients from 170 or so CF clinics across 14 European countries. Zygosity and CFTR genotype were verified in-house, with zygosity tested by multiplex PCR of nine short tandem repeat loci. Peripheral blood was taken from each twin, and clinical parameters were recorded on the day of blood sampling. Genomic DNA was isolated from peripheral blood cells with phenol/chloroform and kept in TE buffer at 4 degrees C. Following the manufacturer's instructions, TCR beta CDR3 regions were amplified by multiplex PCR with the immunoSEQ immune profiling system. An Illumina NextSeq system was used for sequencing. Under the source paper's analysis protocol: Sequence data were processed on the immunoSEQ Analyzer platform, and clonality was computed as the square root of Simpson's index of productive rearrangements. V and J usage similarity was measured by Jensen-Shannon distance, and CDR3 generation probabilities were computed with OLGA. The researchers looked up shared CDR3 sequences in the immuneACCESS database (August 2020) and in VDJdb (December 2020). TCRdb retrieved this table from immuneACCESS and kept in-frame rearrangements only. Not all clones are present; in checked studies, unresolved V genes account for under half, and no reason is known for the remainder. The DNA was the basis for D and trimming; V, J and clone size are from that table. Counted in this sample were around 23,000 clones; under 95% of them appeared once. About 0.3% of the sample lies in the top ten.

Sequencing was carried out using blood. The sequence came from a girl aged 2 to 9 with cystic fibrosis. This chain joins TRBV4-3 to TRBJ2-2; the D gene is possibly TRBD2, with 5 bases matching. The CDR3 reads as follows: CASSPLAGELFF. The sequenced DNA is TGCGCCAGCAGCCCACTAGCCGGGGAGCTGTTTTTT.